This TCR beta chain originates from a study of blood T cell repertoires in COVID-19. Study-wide context: Samples taken during acute and convalescent COVID-19 were collected in the United States, Italy and Spain. PBMCs, B-cell-depleted T cells, or T cells were the source of the cDNA or gDNA that made up the material.

Points on this clone: The same CDR3 also results from other DNA sequences found in this sample.

This table comes from immunoSEQ multiplex PCR, and its TCRdb copy is limited to in-frame clones, with some not included. There are about 320,000 clones in the sample; 85% occur only once, and just over 7% lies in the top ten. The CDR3 has 15 amino acids. V gave up 0 bases and J gave up 4 bases, with 13 bases separating them. Germline V gives CDR1 SGDLS, CDR2 YYNGEE. The origin of this receptor is a human donor in a cohort sampled during active COVID-19. This chain connects TRBV9 to TRBJ2-5, with D possibly TRBD2 on 6 matching bases. The sequencing sample was made of peripheral blood. CDR3 region: CASSVAGGLRETQYF. The CDR3 DNA is TGTGCCAGCAGCGTAGCTGGAGGGCTTCGAGAGACCCAGTACTTC.